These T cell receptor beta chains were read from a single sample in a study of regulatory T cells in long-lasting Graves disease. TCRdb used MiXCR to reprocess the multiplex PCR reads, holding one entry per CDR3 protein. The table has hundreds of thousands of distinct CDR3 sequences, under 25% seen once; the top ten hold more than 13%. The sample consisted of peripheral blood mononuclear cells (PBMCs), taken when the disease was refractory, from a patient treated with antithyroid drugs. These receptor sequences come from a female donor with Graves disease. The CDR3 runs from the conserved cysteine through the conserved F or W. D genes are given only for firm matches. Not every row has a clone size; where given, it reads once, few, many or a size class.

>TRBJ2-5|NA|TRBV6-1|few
TGTGCCAGCTGGGGATTTGGAGAGACCCAGTACTTC
CASWGFGETQYF
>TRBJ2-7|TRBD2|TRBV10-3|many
TGTGCCATCAGTGAGTCGACTAGCTCAAAATACGAGCAGTACTTC
CAISESTSSKYEQYF
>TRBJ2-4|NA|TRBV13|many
TGTGCCAGCAGCAACCTCGACAGGGCCAAAAACATTCAGTACTTC
CASSNLDRAKNIQYF
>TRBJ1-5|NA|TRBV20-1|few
TGCAGTGCTCTTACGTTCGACCGTAGCAATCAGCCCCAGCATTTT
CSALTFDRSNQPQHF
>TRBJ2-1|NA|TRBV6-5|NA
TGTGCCAGCAGTTACTCCGGACCCATCAATGAGCAGTTCTTC
CASSYSGPINEQFF
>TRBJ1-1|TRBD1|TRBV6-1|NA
TGTGCCAGCAGGACCGGGACAGGGGTCACTGAAGCTTTCTTT
CASRTGTGVTEAFF
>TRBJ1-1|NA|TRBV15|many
TGTGCCACCAGCAGAGATCACCAGGGGAACACTGAAGCTTTCTTT
CATSRDHQGNTEAFF
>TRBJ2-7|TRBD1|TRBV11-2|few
TGTGCCAGCAGTTCGGACAGAACCGGGACAGACGAGCAGTACTTC
CASSSDRTGTDEQYF
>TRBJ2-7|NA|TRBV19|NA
TGTGCCAGCCGGACTCTTGACTCCTACGAGCAGTACTTC
CASRTLDSYEQYF
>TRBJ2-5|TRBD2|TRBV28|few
TGTGCCAGCACTAGCGGGAGGACCCCGGAGACCCAGTACTTC
CASTSGRTPETQYF
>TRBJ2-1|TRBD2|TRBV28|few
TGTGCCAGCAGCCCACTAGCGCTCAATGAGCAGTTCTTC
CASSPLALNEQFF
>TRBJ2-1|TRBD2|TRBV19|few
TGTGCCAGTAGTACCGGACTAGCACAGTTCTTC
CASSTGLAQFF
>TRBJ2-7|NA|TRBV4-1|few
TGCGCCAGCAGCCAAGAGAGAGTCACCCCTGTGTACGAGCAGTACTTC
CASSQERVTPVYEQYF
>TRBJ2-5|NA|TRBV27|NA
TGTGCCGGCAGTTCCGTCGGGACATCGGGGACCCAGTACTTC
CAGSSVGTSGTQYF
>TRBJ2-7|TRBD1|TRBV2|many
TGTGCCAGCAGTGAAGGGACAGGGGACGAGCAGTACTTC
CASSEGTGDEQYF
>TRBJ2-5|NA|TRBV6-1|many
TGTGCCAGCGCCCTTAGGCTGGGGACACCAGTCCAAGAGACCCAGTACTTC
CASALRLGTPVQETQYF
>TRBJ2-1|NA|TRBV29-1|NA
TGCAGCGTTGAAGAAGCGCGCTCCTACAATGAGCAGTTCTTC
CSVEEARSYNEQFF
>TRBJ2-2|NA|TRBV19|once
TGTGCCAGCCGCAATCGGAGGGCTGGCACCGGGGAGCTGTTTTTT
CASRNRRAGTGELFF
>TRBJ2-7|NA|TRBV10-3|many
TGTGCCATCAGTGAAGGGGCCGACGGGAGCGACGAGCAGTACTTC
CAISEGADGSDEQYF
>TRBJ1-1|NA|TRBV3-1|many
TGTGCCAGCAGCCAAGCCCCGCCGTCGGAAACAGGGAACACTGAAGCTTTCTTT
CASSQAPPSETGNTEAFF